This T cell receptor beta chain was retrieved from a study of blood T cell repertoires in COVID-19. In the source study's methods: Amplification of reference gene primers provided the estimated nucleated cell counts. Generated by immunoSEQ multiplex PCR, the TCRdb table keeps only in-frame clones and is missing some. V and J calls and clone size are as listed in that table; D and trimming were resolved from the DNA. Here the sample spans roughly 250,000 clones, approximately 86% being singletons. The Seattle patients joined while their infection was active and were tracked longitudinally afterward. Germline trimming cut 0 bases from V and 7 bases from J; bases unmatched to any gene: 8. The germline gives CDR1 SGHDN, CDR2 FVKESK. The CDR3 has 15 residues.

The source material was peripheral blood. The rearrangement links TRBV14 to TRBJ1-2; 7 nucleotides align to TRBD1. This receptor was obtained from a human donor with COVID-19, enrolled during active disease. The donor label of this sample is uncertain. The chain's CDR3 is CASSQDSQGRSGYTF. CDR3 in DNA: TGTGCCAGCAGCCAAGATTCACAGGGGAGAAGTGGCTACACCTTC.